A single sample is the source of the 13 T cell receptor beta chains below, sequenced in a study of blood T cell repertoires in COVID-19. The protocol was immunoSEQ multiplex PCR, while the TCRdb copy is restricted to in-frame clones and leaves out a portion. The sample records a few hundred thousand clones, approximately 86% being singletons. Material: PBMCs or T cells enriched from blood (not recorded which). The receptors here all came from a woman under 30 who had recovered from COVID-19.

This chain joins TRBV6-5 and TRBJ1-6, with 7 bases that match TRBD1. J gave up 10 bases and V 6 bases, and 9 bases lay outside the gene matches. The CDR3 is 14 residues long. The germline gives CDR1 MNHEY, CDR2 SVGAGI. CDR3 amino acids: CASSRDSDVSPLHF. In DNA, the CDR3 is TGTGCCAGCAGCCGGGACAGTGATGTCTCACCCCTCCACTTT.

The chain recombines TRBV13 with TRBJ2-1; D is perhaps TRBD1 (7 bases). Germline CDR1 is PRHDT and CDR2 is FYEKMQ (reference sequence). The CDR3 extends over 14 amino acids. Deletions cut 2 bases from V and 9 bases from J, with 14 bases between. The CDR3 protein is CASSLYGGGGEQFF. The CDR3 bases are TGTGCCAGCAGCTTATATGGAGGGGGCGGTGAGCAGTTCTTC. Looking up the rest from reference TRBV13 and TRBJ2-1 gives the full variable domain: AAGVIQSPRHLIKEKRETATLKCYPIPRHDTVYWYQQGPGQDPQFLISFYEKMQSDKGSIPDRFSAQQFSDYHSELNMSSLELGDSALYFCASSLYGGGGEQFFGPGTRLTVL.

This clone has only one observation. The chain has TRBV13 and TRBJ2-7, with 8 bases identical to TRBD2. The CDR3 has 13 residues. The V segment lost 10 bases and the J segment 3 bases; nucleotides outside the gene matches: 8. Germline loops: CDR1 PRHDT, CDR2 FYEKMQ (reference sequence). CDR3 bases: TGTGCCACCGGCCGGGCGGGGGGCTACGAGCAGTACTTC. It encodes CATGRAGGYEQYF.

CDR3 bases: TGTGCCAGCAGTTTAGCCCGCCAGGGGAGAACTGAAGCTTTCTTT. Its translation: CASSLARQGRTEAFF. The V call is TRBV28, the J call TRBJ1-1; the D gene is possibly TRBD1 (6 bases). V dropped 2 bases and J dropped 5 bases, with 15 bases sitting between them. The length of the CDR3 is 15 residues. Germline loops: CDR1 MDHEN, CDR2 SYDVKM.

The chain uses TRBV2 and TRBJ1-5; perhaps TRBD1 as D (6 bases). Germline V gene lookup returns CDR1 SNHLY and CDR2 FYNNEI. The CDR3 contains 15 residues. V lost 3 bases and J 2 bases, leaving 11 bases between the germline ends. The CDR3 bases are TGTGCCAGCAGTGAGCAGGGGCTCGGCAATCAGCCCCAGCATTTT. It is translated as CASSEQGLGNQPQHF. Supplemented by reference TRBV2 and TRBJ1-5, the full variable domain reads EPEVTQTPSHQVTQMGQEVILRCVPISNHLYFYWYRQILGQKVEFLVSFYNNEISEKSEIFDDQFSVERPDGSNFTLKIRSTKLEDSAMYFCASSEQGLGNQPQHFGDGTRLSIL.

V and J are TRBV7-8 and TRBJ1-2; TRBD1 agrees at 11 bases. From germline, CDR1 is SGHVS and CDR2 FQNEAQ. This CDR3 has 16 amino acids. The V gene end was trimmed by 4 bases and the J gene end by 8 bases; junction bases not matched to a gene: 12. In DNA form, the CDR3 reads TGTGCCAGCAGCTCGTTTCCGGGACAGGGGGTCGGGGGCTACACCTTC. It codes for CASSSFPGQGVGGYTF.

This clone occurred a few times. CDR3 nucleotides: TGCGCCAGCAGCCAAGACAGGGGTACCGGGGAGCTGTTTTTT. Amino acid sequence: CASSQDRGTGELFF. V gene TRBV4-3 combines with J gene TRBJ2-2; tentative D call: TRBD1 (6 bases). The CDR3 is 14 residues long. Germline V gene sequence: CDR1 LGHNA, CDR2 YSLEER. With 0 bases removed from V and 5 bases from J, the gap between germline ends came to 7 bases.

This chain connects TRBV28 to TRBJ2-4; perhaps TRBD1 as D (6 bases). CDR1 and CDR2 (germline): MDHEN, SYDVKM. Trimming took 6 bases from V and 6 from J, leaving 15 bases between them. The CDR3 loop spans 14 amino acids. The CDR3 loop reads CASSAQGRLNIQYF. CDR3 nucleotide sequence: TGTGCCAGCAGCGCACAGGGAAGGTTAAACATTCAGTACTTC.

The rearrangement uses TRBV18 and TRBJ1-2; D may be TRBD1 (5 bases). V dropped 2 bases and J dropped 0 bases, with 7 bases sitting between them. This CDR3 is built from 14 residues. CDR1 and CDR2 (germline): KGHSH, LQKENI. The CDR3 region is CASSPAQANYGYTF. The CDR3 DNA follows: TGTGCCAGCTCACCAGCACAGGCTAACTATGGCTACACCTTC. Full variable domain (rest looked up from reference TRBV18 and TRBJ1-2): NAGVMQNPRHLVRRRGQEARLRCSPMKGHSHVYWYRQLPEEGLKFMVYLQKENIIDESGMPKERFSAEFPKEGPSILRIQQVVRGDSAAYFCASSPAQANYGYTFGSGTRLTVV.

The chain recombines TRBV6-6 with TRBJ1-3, with a weak D call TRBD1 (5 bases). Germline CDR1 MNHNY, CDR2 SVGAGI (reference sequence). The CDR3 runs to 15 residues. V lost 6 bases to trimming and J lost 0 bases, with 12 bases between them. CDR3 nucleotide sequence: TGTGCCAGCAGCCTGACAGTAAACTCTGGAAACACCATATATTTT. Encoded protein: CASSLTVNSGNTIYF.

This clone was seen a single time. The chain couples TRBV2 to TRBJ1-5; D ambiguous. CDR3 length: 14 residues. The V and J ends lost 1 base and 4 bases respectively, with 8 bases between them. CDR1 is SNHLY, CDR2 FYNNEI, per germline. This chain's CDR3 is CASSEGRLNQPQHF. The CDR3 region has the DNA TGTGCCAGCAGTGAAGGGCGGTTAAATCAGCCCCAGCATTTT. Full variable domain (remainder filled in from reference TRBV2 and TRBJ1-5): EPEVTQTPSHQVTQMGQEVILRCVPISNHLYFYWYRQILGQKVEFLVSFYNNEISEKSEIFDDQFSVERPDGSNFTLKIRSTKLEDSAMYFCASSEGRLNQPQHFGDGTRLSIL.

V is TRBV11-1 and J is TRBJ1-1, with D perhaps TRBD1 (5 bases). V shed 1 base and J shed 3 bases, with 6 bases lying between them. The CDR3 extends over 13 amino acids. Germline CDR1 and CDR2: SGHAT and FQDESV (reference sequence). The DNA of the CDR3 is TGTGCCAGCAGCTTAGTACAGGACACTGAAGCTTTCTTT. Its protein product is CASSLVQDTEAFF.

This chain links TRBV29-1 with TRBJ1-4; D unclear. V lost 4 bases and J lost 0, with 9 bases in between. The germline gives CDR1 SQVTM, CDR2 ANQGSEA. This CDR3 spans 14 amino acids. Here the CDR3 reads CSVGKSATNEKLFF. DNA for the CDR3: TGCAGCGTTGGCAAAAGCGCAACTAATGAAAAACTGTTTTTT.